This TCR beta chain was identified during a study of control samples from healthy donors and cancer patients. Clones were sequenced by immunoSEQ multiplex PCR, and TCRdb holds only the in-frame ones, with some missing. The sample contains about 85,000 clones, approximately 88% of which appear only once. From germline, CDR1 is LNHDA and CDR2 SQIVND (reference sequence). The CDR3 is 16 amino acids. Germline trimming cut 5 bases from V and 4 bases from J; bases unmatched to any gene: 12. This TCR derives from an older woman in good health. Sample: blood. The genes are TRBV19 and TRBJ2-7; 9 bases are shared with TRBD1. CDR3 in DNA: TGTGCCAGTAGTCAGGGTGCTGTGGGACAGGGTTACGAGCAGTACTTC. Its protein product is CASSQGAVGQGYEQYF.